This T cell receptor beta chain was observed in a study of blood T cells in healthy people across ages. This CDR3 region has 12 residues. V was shortened by 10 bases and J by 10 bases, with 20 bases between the two germline ends. From germline, CDR1 is MNHNY and CDR2 SVGAGI (reference sequence). The use of a sample-barcoded 5' primer and a J-beta primer mix characterized a second PCR of roughly 6 to 11 cycles. TCRdb itself ran the 5' RACE reads through MiXCR, one entry per CDR3 protein. Of some 880,000 distinct CDR3 sequences listed, 30% to 45% are singletons. The sequence came from a man aged 18 to 30 in good health. The sequenced sample consisted of blood. The chain has TRBV6-6 and TRBJ2-7; no reliable D call. The CDR3 protein is CATAQTQEAQYF. The CDR3 DNA reads TGTGCCACCGCGCAGACACAAGAGGCCCAGTACTTC.